This TCR beta chain stems from a study of technical replicates of blood from several donors. Assay used: immunoSEQ multiplex PCR; TCRdb lists only in-frame clones, some missing. This sample has over 60,000 clones, with 85% to 90% found just once. The CDR3 contains 13 residues. The germline CDR1 and CDR2 sequences are GTSNPN and SVGIG (reference sequence). V lost 5 bases and J lost 6, with 13 bases in between. The chain is built from TRBV30 and TRBJ2-2, with D maybe TRBD1 (6 bases). The TCR originated in a human donor in good health. Some clones in this sample may be carry-over from other donors' samples. Sequencing was done on a sample of PBMCs. The CDR3 DNA is TGTGCCTGGGATAACCAGGGGTCCGGGGAGCTGTTTTTT. Protein sequence: CAWDNQGSGELFF.